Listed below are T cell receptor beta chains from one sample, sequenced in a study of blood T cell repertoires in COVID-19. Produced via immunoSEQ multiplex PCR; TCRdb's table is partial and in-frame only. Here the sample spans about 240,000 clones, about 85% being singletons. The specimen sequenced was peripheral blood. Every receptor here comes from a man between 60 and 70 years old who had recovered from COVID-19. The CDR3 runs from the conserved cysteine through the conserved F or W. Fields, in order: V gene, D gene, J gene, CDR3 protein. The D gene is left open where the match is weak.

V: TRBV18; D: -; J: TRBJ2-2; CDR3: CASSPPRGLISAGELFF
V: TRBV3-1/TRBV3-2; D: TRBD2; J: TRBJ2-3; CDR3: CASSPGGTSGGPSDTQYF
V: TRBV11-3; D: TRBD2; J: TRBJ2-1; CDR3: CASSLPGLAVKYNEQFF
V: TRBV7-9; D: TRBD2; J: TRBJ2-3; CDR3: CASSPTSGDTTDTQYF
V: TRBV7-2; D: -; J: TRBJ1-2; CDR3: CASSPRWGANYGYTF
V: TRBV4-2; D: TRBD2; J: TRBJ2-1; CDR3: CASSQRFSGDNNEQFF
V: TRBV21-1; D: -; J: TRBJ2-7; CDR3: CASSKATFLDRLSYEQYF
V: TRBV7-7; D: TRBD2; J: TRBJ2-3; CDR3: CASSRAGGANTQYF
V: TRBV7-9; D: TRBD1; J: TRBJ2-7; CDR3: CASSSDRGSNEQYF
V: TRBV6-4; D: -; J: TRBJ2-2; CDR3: CASSDLNTGELFF
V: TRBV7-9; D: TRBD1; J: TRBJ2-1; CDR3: CASSTRTGYNEQFF
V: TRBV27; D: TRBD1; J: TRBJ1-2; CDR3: CASSLFSDHLRTGNYGYTF
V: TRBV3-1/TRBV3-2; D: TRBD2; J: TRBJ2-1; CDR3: CASSLTSGGAYEQFF
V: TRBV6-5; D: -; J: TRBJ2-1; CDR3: CASSYFRRVVNEQFF
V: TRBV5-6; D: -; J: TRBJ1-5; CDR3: CASSLGFQAGGGQPQHF
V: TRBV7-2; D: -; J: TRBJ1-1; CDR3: CASSSLRNTEAFF
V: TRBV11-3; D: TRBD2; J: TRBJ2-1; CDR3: CASSDGIGLAGDEQFF
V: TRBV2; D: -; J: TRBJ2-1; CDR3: CASNGVGNEQFF
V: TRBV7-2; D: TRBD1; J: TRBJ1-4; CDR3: CASSLTGTGEEKLFF
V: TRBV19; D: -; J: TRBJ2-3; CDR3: CASSPKTSTDTQYF
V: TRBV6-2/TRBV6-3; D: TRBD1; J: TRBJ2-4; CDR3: CASSYPPWTGSGIQYF
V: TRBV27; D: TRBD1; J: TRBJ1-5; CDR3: CASSLSRSAAGGIQPQHF
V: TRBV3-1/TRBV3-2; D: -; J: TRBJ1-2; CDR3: CASSQGGVGQFSGYTF
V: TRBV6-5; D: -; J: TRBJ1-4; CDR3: CASSYLAAGNEKLFF
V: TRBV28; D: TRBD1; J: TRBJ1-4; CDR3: CASSYLGQGPNEKLFF
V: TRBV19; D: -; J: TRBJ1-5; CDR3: CASSSRGTGYSNQPQHF
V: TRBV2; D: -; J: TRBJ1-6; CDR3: CASREGFRFSPLHF
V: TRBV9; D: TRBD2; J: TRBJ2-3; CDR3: CASSPSGMIRTDTQYF
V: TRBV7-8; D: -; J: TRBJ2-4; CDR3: CASSLVGGMGNIQYF